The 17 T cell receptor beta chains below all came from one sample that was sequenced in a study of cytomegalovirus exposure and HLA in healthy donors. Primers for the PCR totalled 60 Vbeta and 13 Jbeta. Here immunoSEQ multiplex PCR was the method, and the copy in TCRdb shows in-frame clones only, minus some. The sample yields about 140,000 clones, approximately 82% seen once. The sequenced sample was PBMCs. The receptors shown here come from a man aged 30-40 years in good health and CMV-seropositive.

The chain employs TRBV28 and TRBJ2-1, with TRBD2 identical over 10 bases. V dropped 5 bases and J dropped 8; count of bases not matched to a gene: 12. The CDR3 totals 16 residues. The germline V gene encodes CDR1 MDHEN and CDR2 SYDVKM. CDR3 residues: CASSGSGRADSYEQFF. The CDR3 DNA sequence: TGTGCCAGCAGTGGCAGCGGGAGGGCCGATTCGTATGAGCAGTTCTTC.

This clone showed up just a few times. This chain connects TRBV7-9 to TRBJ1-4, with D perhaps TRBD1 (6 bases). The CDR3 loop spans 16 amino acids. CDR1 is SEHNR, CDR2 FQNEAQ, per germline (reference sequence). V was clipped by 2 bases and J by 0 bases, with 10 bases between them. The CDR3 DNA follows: TGTGCCAGCAGCTTACCCAGGGGAACAACTAATGAAAAACTGTTTTTT. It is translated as CASSLPRGTTNEKLFF.

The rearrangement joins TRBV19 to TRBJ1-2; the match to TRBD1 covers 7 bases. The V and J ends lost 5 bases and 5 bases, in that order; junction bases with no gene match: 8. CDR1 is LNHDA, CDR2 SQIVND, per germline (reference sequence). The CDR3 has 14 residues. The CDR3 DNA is TGTGCCAGTAGTCCCGACAGGGCCCCATATGGCTACACCTTC. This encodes CASSPDRAPYGYTF.

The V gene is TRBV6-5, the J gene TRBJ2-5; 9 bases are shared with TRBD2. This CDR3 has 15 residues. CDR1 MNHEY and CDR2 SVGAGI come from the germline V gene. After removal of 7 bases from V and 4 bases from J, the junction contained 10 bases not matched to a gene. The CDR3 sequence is CASTVGGGALETQYF. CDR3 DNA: TGTGCCAGCACCGTTGGCGGGGGGGCCTTAGAGACCCAGTACTTC.

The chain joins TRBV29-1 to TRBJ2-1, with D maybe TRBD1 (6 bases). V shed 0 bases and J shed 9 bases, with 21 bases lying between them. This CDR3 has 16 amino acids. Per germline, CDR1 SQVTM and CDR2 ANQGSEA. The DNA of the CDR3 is TGCAGCGTTGAAGATCTCGAGACAGGCTACTTGAGTGAGCAGTTCTTC. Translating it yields CSVEDLETGYLSEQFF.

The CDR3, as DNA: TGCGCCAGCAGCTTACAAAGGACAGGTCGGGTGGGGGCTGAAGCTTTCTTT. Translated: CASSLQRTGRVGAEAFF. This chain uses TRBV5-1 with TRBJ1-1, with TRBD1 matching over 7 bases. V gave up 2 bases and J gave up 6 bases; unmatched junction bases: 16. Germline values: CDR1 SGHRS, CDR2 YFSETQ. This CDR3 has 17 amino acids.

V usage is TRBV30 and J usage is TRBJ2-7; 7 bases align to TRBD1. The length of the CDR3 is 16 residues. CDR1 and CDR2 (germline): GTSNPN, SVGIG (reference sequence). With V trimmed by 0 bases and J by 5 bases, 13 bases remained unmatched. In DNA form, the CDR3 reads TGTGCCTGGAGTGTAATGGGGCGACAGGGAGATGACGAGCAGTACTTC. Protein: CAWSVMGRQGDDEQYF. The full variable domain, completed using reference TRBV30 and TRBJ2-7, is SQTIHQWPATLVQPVGSPLSLECTVEGTSNPNLYWYRQAAGRGLQLLFYSVGIGQISSEVPQNLSASRPQDRQFILSSKKLLLSDSGFYLCAWSVMGRQGDDEQYFGPGTRLTVT.

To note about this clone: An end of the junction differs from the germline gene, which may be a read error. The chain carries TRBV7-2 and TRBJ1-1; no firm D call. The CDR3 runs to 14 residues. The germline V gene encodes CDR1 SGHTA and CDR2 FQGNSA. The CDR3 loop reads CASSLELENAEAFF. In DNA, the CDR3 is TGTGCCAGCAGCTTAGAGCTTGAGAACGCTGAAGCTTTCTTT.

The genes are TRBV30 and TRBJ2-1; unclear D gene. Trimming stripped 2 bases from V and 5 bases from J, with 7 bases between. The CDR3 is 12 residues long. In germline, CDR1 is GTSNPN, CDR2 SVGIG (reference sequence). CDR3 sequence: CAWSTGDNEQFF. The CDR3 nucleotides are TGTGCCTGGAGTACGGGTGACAATGAGCAGTTCTTC.

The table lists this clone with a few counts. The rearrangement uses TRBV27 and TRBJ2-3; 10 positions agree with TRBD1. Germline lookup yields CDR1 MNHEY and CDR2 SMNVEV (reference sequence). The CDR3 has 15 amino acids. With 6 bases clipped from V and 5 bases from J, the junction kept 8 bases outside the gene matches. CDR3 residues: CASRTGTGVGDTQYF. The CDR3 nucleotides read TGTGCCAGCAGAACCGGGACAGGGGTCGGAGATACGCAGTATTTT.

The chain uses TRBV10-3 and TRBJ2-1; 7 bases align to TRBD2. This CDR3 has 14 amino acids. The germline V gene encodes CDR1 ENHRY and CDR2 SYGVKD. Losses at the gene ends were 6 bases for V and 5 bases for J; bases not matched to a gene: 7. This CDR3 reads CAISLLGGDNEQFF. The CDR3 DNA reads TGTGCCATCAGCCTACTGGGGGGGGACAATGAGCAGTTCTTC.

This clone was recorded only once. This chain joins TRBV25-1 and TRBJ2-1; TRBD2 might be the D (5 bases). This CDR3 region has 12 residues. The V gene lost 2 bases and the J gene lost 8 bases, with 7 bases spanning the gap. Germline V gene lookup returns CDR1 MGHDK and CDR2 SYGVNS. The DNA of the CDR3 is TGTGCCAGCAGTGAAGAGGGATATGAGCAGTTCTTC. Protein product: CASSEEGYEQFF.

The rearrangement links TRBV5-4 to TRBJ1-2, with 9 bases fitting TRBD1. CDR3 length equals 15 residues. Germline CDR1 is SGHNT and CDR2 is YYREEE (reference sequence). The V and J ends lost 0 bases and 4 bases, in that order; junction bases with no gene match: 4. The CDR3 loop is CASSLVGQGSYGYTF. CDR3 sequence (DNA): TGTGCCAGCAGCTTGGTCGGACAGGGGAGCTATGGCTACACCTTC.

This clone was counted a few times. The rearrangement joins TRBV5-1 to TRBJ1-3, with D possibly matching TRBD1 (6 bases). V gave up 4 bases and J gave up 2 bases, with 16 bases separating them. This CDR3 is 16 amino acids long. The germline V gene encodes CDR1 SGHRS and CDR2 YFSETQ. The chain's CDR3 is CASSMDSRGTGNTIYF. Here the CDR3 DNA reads TGCGCCAGCAGCATGGACAGCAGGGGAACTGGAAACACCATATATTTT.

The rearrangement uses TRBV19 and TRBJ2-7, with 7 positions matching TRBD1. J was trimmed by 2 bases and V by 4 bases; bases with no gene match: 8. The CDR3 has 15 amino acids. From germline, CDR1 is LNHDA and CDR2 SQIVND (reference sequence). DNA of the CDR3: TGTGCCAGTAGTACCCGGACAGGTACCCCCTACGAGCAGTACTTC. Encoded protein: CASSTRTGTPYEQYF.

CDR3 sequence: CASSSRTGENQPQHF. CDR3 nucleotide sequence: TGTGCCAGCAGCTCCAGGACAGGGGAGAATCAGCCCCAGCATTTT. The chain recombines TRBV7-2 with TRBJ1-5; 9 bases line up with TRBD1. This CDR3 has 15 residues. The V and J ends lost 4 bases and 4 bases, in that order; junction bases with no gene match: 5. Germline CDR1 and CDR2: SGHTA and FQGNSA.

CDR3 DNA sequence: TGTGCCAGCAGCCCACGGGGAGGGGAACGGGGGGCTGAGCAGTTCTTC. Its protein is CASSPRGGERGAEQFF. This rearrangement joins TRBV13 to TRBJ2-1; tentative D call: TRBD2 (7 bases). V lost 5 bases to trimming and J lost 9 bases, with 23 bases between them. Germline V CDR1 and CDR2: PRHDT, FYEKMQ (reference sequence). This CDR3 spans 16 amino acids. Based on the CDR3 plus reference TRBV13 and TRBJ2-1, the full variable domain is AAGVIQSPRHLIKEKRETATLKCYPIPRHDTVYWYQQGPGQDPQFLISFYEKMQSDKGSIPDRFSAQQFSDYHSELNMSSLELGDSALYFCASSPRGGERGAEQFFGPGTRLTVL.